This TCR beta chain was profiled in a study of control samples from healthy donors and cancer patients. Produced via immunoSEQ multiplex PCR; TCRdb's table is partial and in-frame only. The table includes about 170,000 clones, about 93% detected once. The CDR3 loop spans 18 amino acids. The chain employs TRBV21-1 and TRBJ2-1; the D call TRBD2 from the table was never checked on the DNA. TRBV21-1 is an annotated pseudogene. The sequencing sample was made of blood. The sequence came from a woman aged 60-75 years in good health. This CDR3 is CASSSPAPDYNSYNEQFF. CDR3 in DNA: TGTGCCAGCAGCTCCCCAGCCCCTGACTACAACTCCTACAATGAGCAGTTCTTC.